The 24 T cell receptor beta chains listed next were all sequenced from one sample in a study of cytomegalovirus exposure and HLA in healthy donors. Primers: 60 Vbeta forward and 13 Jbeta reverse. Clones were read by immunoSEQ multiplex PCR, and TCRdb kept only the in-frame ones, dropping some. The sample has approximately 100,000 clones; roughly 78% are singletons. Sample: PBMCs. The receptors come from a woman between 35 and 50 years old in good health and CMV-seronegative.

This sequence joins TRBV28 and TRBJ2-5, with 10 bases fitting TRBD2. V was clipped by 2 bases and J by 4 bases; unmatched bases: 16. The CDR3 is 19 residues long. CDR1 is MDHEN, CDR2 SYDVKM, per germline. CDR3: CASSLPLGIAGGGRETQYF. The CDR3 nucleotides read TGTGCCAGCAGTTTACCCCTCGGGATAGCGGGGGGAGGGCGAGAGACCCAGTACTTC.

This chain links TRBV30 with TRBJ2-7; the D gene is possibly TRBD2 (7 bases). Germline V gives CDR1 GTSNPN, CDR2 SVGIG (reference sequence). The CDR3 contains 15 residues. The germline V and J ends were trimmed by 4 bases and 2 bases, with 18 bases remaining between them. This CDR3 reads CAWKHLEGGTYEQYF. CDR3 in DNA: TGTGCCTGGAAACATCTGGAGGGGGGGACCTACGAGCAGTACTTC.

The CDR3 bases are TGTGCCTGGAGTGAATCCGTGGGGAGTCAGCCCCAGCATTTT. It specifies CAWSESVGSQPQHF. The chain carries TRBV30 and TRBJ1-5; D gene uncertain. Germline V gene lookup returns CDR1 GTSNPN and CDR2 SVGIG (reference sequence). The CDR3 covers 14 residues. Between the trimmed V and J ends, which lost 1 base and 6 bases, there was a span of 13 bases.

This clone has only one observation. CDR3: CASSLLGGQGGGETQYF. CDR3 sequence (DNA): TGTGCCAGCAGTTTATTAGGAGGGCAAGGCGGCGGGGAGACCCAGTACTTC. This rearrangement joins TRBV27 to TRBJ2-5; a possible D gene is TRBD2 (6 bases). V shed 1 base and J shed 5 bases, with 20 bases lying between them. CDR1 is MNHEY and CDR2 is SMNVEV in the germline V gene (reference sequence). This CDR3 spans 17 amino acids.

The chain recombines TRBV7-8 with TRBJ2-7; D unclear. Germline CDR1 is SGHVS and CDR2 is FQNEAQ. This CDR3 comprises 14 residues. Trimming cost V 3 bases and J 2 bases, with 11 bases left between them. The CDR3 DNA is TGTGCCAGCAGCTTCTTAGAGGTTGCCTACGAGCAGTACTTC. This codes for CASSFLEVAYEQYF.

The V gene is TRBV15, the J gene TRBJ1-1, with D hard to call. With 3 bases removed from V and 0 bases from J, the gap between germline ends came to 8 bases. The CDR3 runs 14 residues. The germline V gene has CDR1 LNHNV and CDR2 YYDKDF (reference sequence). In DNA, the CDR3 is TGTGCCACCAGCAGCCCCCCTATGAACACTGAAGCTTTCTTT. Translated, it gives CATSSPPMNTEAFF.

V usage is TRBV6-1 and J usage is TRBJ2-7, with 9 bases identical to TRBD1. Germline V CDR1 and CDR2: MNHNS, SASEGT. V was clipped by 3 bases and J by 4 bases; unmatched bases: 4. The CDR3 covers 14 residues. The CDR3 bases are TGTGCCAGCAGTGACTCAGACAGGGGGTACGAGCAGTACTTC. This gives the protein CASSDSDRGYEQYF.

The chain uses TRBV7-2 and TRBJ2-2; D is perhaps TRBD1 (5 bases). The CDR3 is 14 amino acids. Germline V lookup: CDR1 SGHTA, CDR2 FQGNSA. Trimming removed 4 bases from V and 5 bases from J, with 11 bases in between. This chain's CDR3 is CASSYTGGTGELFF. The CDR3 region has the DNA TGTGCCAGCAGCTACACAGGCGGTACCGGGGAGCTGTTTTTT. Variable domain in full (rest from reference TRBV7-2 and TRBJ2-2): GAGVSQSPSNKVTEKGKDVELRCDPISGHTALYWYRQSLGQGLEFLIYFQGNSAPDKSGLPSDRFSAERTGGSVSTLTIQRTQQEDSAVYLCASSYTGGTGELFFGEGSRLTVL.

The chain carries TRBV7-9 and TRBJ1-2; D possibly corresponds to TRBD1 (5 bases). Trimming took off 0 bases at V and 5 bases at J, with 13 bases between the two ends. This CDR3 region has 15 residues. Per germline, CDR1 SEHNR and CDR2 FQNEAQ (reference sequence). The CDR3 here is CASSLAAGGTYGYTF. The CDR3 nucleotides are TGTGCCAGCAGCTTAGCAGCTGGCGGGACTTATGGCTACACCTTC.

The genes are TRBV9 and TRBJ2-2; 9 nucleotides agree with TRBD2. Per the germline V gene, CDR1 is SGDLS and CDR2 is YYNGEE. V was clipped by 0 bases and J by 4 bases; unmatched bases: 7. There are 17 residues in the CDR3. CDR3 nucleotide sequence: TGTGCCAGCAGCGTAGCCCTAGCGGGGAGCGGCACCGGGGAGCTGTTTTTT. It translates to CASSVALAGSGTGELFF. The full variable domain, rest sourced from reference TRBV9 and TRBJ2-2, is DSGVTQTPKHLITATGQRVTLRCSPRSGDLSVYWYQQSLDQGLQFLIQYYNGEERAKGNILERFSAQQFPDLHSELNLSSLELGDSALYFCASSVALAGSGTGELFFGEGSRLTVL.

In its sample, this clone was seen once. The rearrangement uses TRBV15 and TRBJ2-7; D is perhaps TRBD2 (6 bases). This CDR3 is 14 amino acids long. Trimming removed 3 bases from V and 3 bases from J, with 12 bases in between. Per germline, CDR1 LNHNV and CDR2 YYDKDF (reference sequence). CDR3 DNA sequence: TGTGCCACCAGCAGGGGCCCTAGCGACTACGAGCAGTACTTC. It yields the protein CATSRGPSDYEQYF.

The chain joins TRBV7-2 to TRBJ2-5; possible D gene TRBD1, 5 bases. The tail of the sequence fits TRBJ2-7 better, so the J call may be wrong. CDR3 size: 15 residues. Germline-derived CDR1 and CDR2 are SGHTA and FQGNSA. DNA of the CDR3: TGTGCCAGCAGTCCCCAAGGGCAGGGTTCCTACGAGCAGTACTTC. It translates to CASSPQGQGSYEQYF.

The rearrangement links TRBV2 to TRBJ1-5; a weak D match, TRBD1 (5 bases). The length of the CDR3 is 15 residues. V lost 3 bases and J 11 bases, leaving 20 bases between the germline ends. Germline loops: CDR1 SNHLY, CDR2 FYNNEI. CDR3 sequence reads: CASSDRQGGLSAQHF. CDR3 sequence (DNA): TGTGCCAGCAGTGACCGGCAGGGAGGTTTATCGGCCCAGCATTTT.

The rearrangement uses TRBV28 and TRBJ2-3, with TRBD2 matching 9 bases. CDR1 is MDHEN, CDR2 SYDVKM, per germline. The V segment lost 4 bases and the J segment 2 bases; nucleotides outside the gene matches: 13. This CDR3 has 18 residues. The CDR3 DNA follows: TGTGCCAGCAGTTCCTGGGAAATAGCGGGAGCCTCCACAGATACGCAGTATTTT. This gives the protein CASSSWEIAGASTDTQYF.

This chain uses TRBV7-6 with TRBJ1-1; 9 bases match TRBD1. The CDR3 runs 15 residues. The ends lost 5 bases at V and 5 bases at J; junction bases unmatched: 9. Per the germline V gene, CDR1 is SGHVS and CDR2 is FNYEAQ. CDR3 residues: CASSRRQGEKTEAFF. In DNA, the CDR3 is TGTGCCAGCAGCCGGAGACAGGGGGAAAAAACTGAAGCTTTCTTT.

In DNA form, the CDR3 reads TGTGCCAGCAGTACTAGCGGGGGCTGGGAGACCCAGTACTTC. It yields the protein CASSTSGGWETQYF. This chain links TRBV6-6 with TRBJ2-5; 11 bases fit TRBD2. The CDR3 length is 14 residues. Trimming took 5 bases from V and 5 from J; bases not matched to a gene: 4. Germline assignment: CDR1 MNHNY and CDR2 SVGAGI (reference sequence).

This clone was counted between two and nine times. The chain carries TRBV21-1 and TRBJ2-3; the DNA was not used to check the table's D call, TRBD2. TRBV21-1 counts as a pseudogene. CDR3 length: 20 residues. The DNA for the CDR3 is TGTGCCAGCAGCAAAGGTCGATTCGTGGCGCTCCAGCGAGGGACAGATACGCAGTATTTT. The encoded protein is CASSKGRFVALQRGTDTQYF.

This clone was found once. This chain connects TRBV30 to TRBJ1-1, with TRBD1 identical over 8 bases. The CDR3 has 12 residues. V shed 2 bases and J 9 bases; nucleotides not matched to a gene: 5. The germline gives CDR1 GTSNPN, CDR2 SVGIG (reference sequence). CDR3 DNA: TGTGCCTGGAGTCCCTGGGACAGGCAAGCTTTCTTT. It codes for CAWSPWDRQAFF.

This clone turned up a few times. The rearrangement uses TRBV4-3 and TRBJ2-1, with D maybe TRBD1 (5 bases). The length of the CDR3 is 15 residues. The germline V and J ends were trimmed by 1 base and 7 bases, with 14 bases remaining between them. The germline CDR1 and CDR2 sequences are LGHNA and YSLEER. This CDR3 is CASSQGLVGANEQFF. The CDR3, as DNA: TGCGCCAGCAGCCAAGGGCTAGTAGGGGCTAATGAGCAGTTCTTC.

J is TRBJ2-5 and V is TRBV7-9; 10 bases are a match to TRBD1. The V gene end was trimmed by 3 bases and the J gene end by 4 bases; junction bases not matched to a gene: 5. Germline V gives CDR1 SEHNR, CDR2 FQNEAQ (reference sequence). The CDR3 loop spans 15 amino acids. For the CDR3, the DNA is TGTGCCAGCAGCTTCTTACGGACAGGGGGAGAGACCCAGTACTTC. Translation: CASSFLRTGGETQYF.

J is TRBJ2-5 and V is TRBV27; D possibly corresponds to TRBD1 (6 bases). Germline-derived CDR1 and CDR2 are MNHEY and SMNVEV (reference sequence). V gave up 0 bases and J gave up 3 bases, with 14 bases separating them. This CDR3 spans 16 amino acids. CDR3 DNA sequence: TGTGCCAGCAGTTTATCCCCAGGGGTGGGAGAAGAGACCCAGTACTTC. It encodes CASSLSPGVGEETQYF.

This clone was recorded a few times. V and J are TRBV25-1 and TRBJ2-5; 7 bases match TRBD1. With V trimmed by 5 bases and J by 1 base, 4 bases remained unmatched. Germline V lookup: CDR1 MGHDK, CDR2 SYGVNS. The CDR3 totals 14 residues. CDR3 coding DNA: TGTGCCAGCAGTTGGGACAGAGCCCAAGAGACCCAGTACTTC. This encodes CASSWDRAQETQYF.

This chain uses TRBV29-1 with TRBJ2-7; 12 bases align to TRBD1. J was trimmed by 7 bases and V by 4 bases; bases with no gene match: 5. Germline CDR1 is SQVTM and CDR2 is ANQGSEA. CDR3 size: 13 residues. The CDR3 sequence is CSVVGQGASEQYF. The CDR3 coding sequence is TGCAGCGTTGTGGGACAGGGGGCTTCGGAGCAGTACTTC.

V and J are TRBV4-2 and TRBJ2-7; D ambiguous. This CDR3 spans 15 amino acids. Trimming cost V 0 bases and J 0 bases, with 9 bases left between them. Germline V gives CDR1 LGHNA, CDR2 YNFKEQ. The CDR3 DNA sequence: TGTGCCAGCAGCCAAGATTACCCCGGCTCCTACGAGCAGTACTTC. Residues: CASSQDYPGSYEQYF.